The present entry profiles one TCR beta chain with its context. The source of the sample is a study of blood T cell repertoires in COVID-19. The length of the CDR3 is 13 residues. The ends were cut back, 0 bases at V and 9 bases at J, with 9 bases in the middle. Per germline, CDR1 SNHLY and CDR2 FYNNEI. In the study's own analysis: Nucleated cell number was recorded as an estimate derived from reference gene primer amplification. Produced via immunoSEQ multiplex PCR; TCRdb's table is partial and in-frame only. That table gives V, J and clone size, and the DNA gave D and trimming. Of some 97,000 clones in the sample, approximately 86% were seen once.

The V gene is TRBV2, the J gene TRBJ2-1; tentative D call: TRBD2 (5 bases). Sequencing was done on a sample of PBMCs or T cells enriched from blood (not recorded which). The TCR sequence derives from a woman aged 45 to 65 who had recovered from COVID-19. The CDR3 protein is CASSEALGGEQFF. CDR3 DNA sequence: TGTGCCAGCAGTGAAGCGCTCGGAGGTGAGCAGTTCTTC.